This T cell receptor (beta chain) was profiled in a study of T cell clones after liver transplantation. Study information: Subjects received no induction therapy and standard immunosuppression until randomization at 12-24 months post-transplant.

The CDR3 length is 15 residues. The ends lost 3 bases at V and 1 base at J; junction bases unmatched: 6. The germline gives CDR1 SGDLS, CDR2 YYNGEE. The method was immunoSEQ multiplex PCR; TCRdb's version includes in-frame clones alone and lacks a portion of them. The table records 99,000 or so clones, 82% of them present only once. The sequenced sample was CD4+ T cells from blood, obtained before liver transplant. The V call is TRBV9, the J call TRBJ1-2, with TRBD1 matching over 7 bases. This clonotype originated in a human donor who received a liver transplant. The CDR3 nucleotides are TGTGCCAGCAGCGAGGGGGGACAGTTTAACTATGGCTACACCTTC. Translated, it gives CASSEGGQFNYGYTF.